This TCR beta chain was sequenced during a study of long-term antiretroviral therapy in people with HIV. Background on the study: About a decade before 2015, the earliest samples were taken when ART was typically delayed.

CDR1 MDHEN and CDR2 SYDVKM come from the germline V gene. The CDR3 spans 14 residues. Trimming left V 2 bases short and J 6 bases short, with 13 bases between. The authors ran the immunoSEQ assay, v3.0, at survey level. Sequencing was performed with immunoSEQ multiplex PCR; in TCRdb, only in-frame clones are kept and a portion is missing. The sample contains about 48,000 clones, roughly four fifths of which appear only once. Study-wide results and limits: All blood samples came from the years 2004 to 2017, possibly under older ART regimens.

About this clone itself: Antigen unknown.

This sequence joins TRBV28 and TRBJ1-2; the D gene is possibly TRBD1 (6 bases). The sequenced sample was unsorted PBMCs, obtained 0.8 years after starting antiretroviral therapy. The origin of this receptor is a woman aged 18 to 35 with HIV. The CDR3 protein is CASSLMYPGDGYTF. CDR3 in DNA: TGTGCCAGCAGTTTAATGTATCCAGGGGATGGCTACACCTTC.